This paragraph covers one T cell receptor (beta chain) sequence. Its antigen is unidentified. These data are taken from a study of OX40 agonist ivuxolimab in advanced cancers. Study summary: Averaging 60 years in age, with a range of about 23 to 79, the cohort was about 83% male. Three individuals attained partial responses, comprising one hepatocellular carcinoma case and two cutaneous melanoma cases.

CDR3 size: 13 residues. The V and J ends lost 7 bases and 3 bases respectively, with 12 bases between them. CDR1 is ENHRY and CDR2 is SYGVKD in the germline V gene. Some clones are missing from TCRdb's copy, which holds only in-frame ones; the method was immunoSEQ multiplex PCR. In the table there are approximately 97,000 clones, 86% of which are singletons. General study results and limits: CD8+ T cells showed, on average, more clonal expansion than CD4+ cells. In the expanded peripheral T cells, antigen specificity was never determined.

This receptor was obtained from an adult with an advanced solid tumor such as melanoma, head and neck, liver or kidney cancer. V is TRBV10-3 and J is TRBJ1-1, with D uncertain. The starting material was CD4+ or CD8+ T cells sorted from blood, obtained in a trial of the OX40 agonist ivuxolimab. The CDR3 DNA reads as TGTGCCATCAAGACGACCGGGGACACTGAAGCTTTCTTT. Translated: CAIKTTGDTEAFF.